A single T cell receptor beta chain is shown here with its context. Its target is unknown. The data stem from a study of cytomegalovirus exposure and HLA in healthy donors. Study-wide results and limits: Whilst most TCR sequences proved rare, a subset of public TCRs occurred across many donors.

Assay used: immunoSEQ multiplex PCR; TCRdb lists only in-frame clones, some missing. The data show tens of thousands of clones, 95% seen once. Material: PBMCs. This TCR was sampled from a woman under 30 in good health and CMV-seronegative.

In DNA form, the CDR3 reads TGTGCCAGCAGCTTAGGCCGACAGGCCCGCCAGGACGAGCAGTACTTC. Its protein is CASSLGRQARQDEQYF. This chain links TRBV11-3 with TRBJ2-7; maybe TRBD1 (6 bases). This CDR3 has 16 residues. V lost 1 base, J lost 5 bases, and 18 bases lay in between. The germline gives CDR1 SGHNT, CDR2 YENEEA. The full variable domain, in which reference TRBV11-3 and TRBJ2-7 provide the parts outside the CDR3, is EAGVVQSPRYKIIEKKQPVAFWCNPISGHNTLYWYLQNLGQGPELLIRYENEEAVDDSQLPKDRFSAERLKGVDSTLKIQPAELGDSAVYLCASSLGRQARQDEQYFGPGTRLTVT.